The following is a T cell receptor (beta chain) sequence with its context. Its antigen remains unidentified. What was amplified from RNA transcripts were TCR beta CDR3 regions. Initially, a first-round RT-PCR of the TCR CDR3 employed the HTBI primer set. TCRdb passed the multiplex PCR reads through MiXCR, listing each CDR3 protein once. The sample has under 300,000 distinct CDR3 sequences, about 25% seen once. The entry originates in a study of T cells in Graves' hyperthyroidism and ophthalmopathy. Study observations and caveats: With a median lead of about 6.9 months before onset, the model predicted ophthalmopathy.

From approximately 9.3 ml of fresh peripheral blood, PBMCs were isolated. After removal of 0 bases from V and 3 bases from J, the junction contained 6 bases not matched to a gene. Germline V gene lookup returns CDR1 LGHNT and CDR2 FRNRAP. The CDR3 is 16 amino acids. The sequenced sample consisted of blood. The clonotype comes from a man aged 40-49 years with Graves' hyperthyroidism that later progressed to Graves' ophthalmopathy. V gene TRBV12-5 combines with J gene TRBJ2-7, with 9 bases fitting TRBD1. The CDR3 sequence: CASGLVFGGQGYEQYF. The CDR3 DNA sequence: TGTGCTAGTGGTTTGGTATTCGGGGGACAGGGCTACGAGCAGTACTTC.